These T cell receptor beta chains were read from a single sample in a study of shared T cell receptors in the human thymus. The table came from immunoSEQ multiplex PCR; TCRdb's copy has only in-frame clones and leaves some out. The sample has over 650,000 clones, around 87% seen once. The same data also contributed to another study, on human thymus T cells.

The sample taken for sequencing was thymocytes. The receptors originated from a boy under two years old with a congenital heart defect. Both conserved end residues are part of each CDR3. Fields, in order: J gene, D gene, V gene, clone size, CDR3 DNA, CDR3 protein. A D gene is named only where the DNA matches it firmly. Clone size is shown for a subset of rows, as once, few, many or a class of expanded clone.

j_gene: TRBJ1-5; d_gene: .; v_gene: TRBV5-5; abundance: .; CDR3nt: TGTGCCAGCAGCTTTTGGGGGGGGGTAGGCAATCAGCCCCAGCATTTT; CDR3aa: CASSFWGGVGNQPQHF
j_gene: TRBJ1-4; d_gene: .; v_gene: TRBV4-1; abundance: .; CDR3nt: TGCGCCAGCAGGGGGCCGGACGGGAATGAAAAACTGTTTTTT; CDR3aa: CASRGPDGNEKLFF
j_gene: TRBJ2-7; d_gene: TRBD2; v_gene: TRBV11-2; abundance: .; CDR3nt: TGTGCCAGCAGCCGGGGACTAGCGGGAAGCGAGCAGTACTTC; CDR3aa: CASSRGLAGSEQYF
j_gene: TRBJ2-7; d_gene: TRBD2; v_gene: TRBV6-5; abundance: .; CDR3nt: TGTGCCAGCAGTCCCCGGACTAGCGGGGGTTACGAGCAGTACTTC; CDR3aa: CASSPRTSGGYEQYF
j_gene: TRBJ2-1; d_gene: .; v_gene: TRBV6-5; abundance: .; CDR3nt: TGTACCACCCAAGGGAGGAGCCGCAATGAGCAGTTCTTC; CDR3aa: CTTQGRSRNEQFF
j_gene: TRBJ1-2; d_gene: TRBD1; v_gene: TRBV28; abundance: .; CDR3nt: TGTGCCAGCAGTTCCGGACAGGGAAGTCACTATGGCTACACCTTC; CDR3aa: CASSSGQGSHYGYTF
j_gene: TRBJ2-5; d_gene: TRBD2; v_gene: TRBV7-6; abundance: .; CDR3nt: TGTGCCAGCAGCCCTGGACTAGCGGGGAGATACCAAGAGACCCAGTACTTC; CDR3aa: CASSPGLAGRYQETQYF
j_gene: TRBJ2-7; d_gene: TRBD1; v_gene: TRBV5-1; abundance: .; CDR3nt: TGCGCCAGCAACCAGATAGATACAGGGGGAGTCTCCTACGAGCAGTACTTC; CDR3aa: CASNQIDTGGVSYEQYF
j_gene: TRBJ2-1; d_gene: .; v_gene: TRBV19; abundance: .; CDR3nt: TGTGCCAGTACGGGGCGGGATAATCAGTGGAATGAGCAGTTCTTC; CDR3aa: CASTGRDNQWNEQFF
j_gene: TRBJ2-1; d_gene: TRBD2; v_gene: TRBV2; abundance: .; CDR3nt: TGTGCCAGCATCCCCCAACTAGCGGAGGCCTACAATGAGCAGTTCTTC; CDR3aa: CASIPQLAEAYNEQFF
j_gene: TRBJ2-7; d_gene: .; v_gene: TRBV27; abundance: .; CDR3nt: TGTGCCAGCAGTAGCCCCTACGAGCAGTACTTC; CDR3aa: CASSSPYEQYF
j_gene: TRBJ1-6; d_gene: TRBD1; v_gene: TRBV4-2; abundance: .; CDR3nt: TGTGCCAGCAGCCAAGATGGGACAGATAATTCACCCCTCCACTTT; CDR3aa: CASSQDGTDNSPLHF
j_gene: TRBJ1-1; d_gene: TRBD1; v_gene: TRBV19; abundance: .; CDR3nt: TGTGCCAGCGGGGCGGACAGGATGAACACTGAAGCTTTCTTT; CDR3aa: CASGADRMNTEAFF
j_gene: TRBJ1-2; d_gene: TRBD1; v_gene: TRBV28; abundance: .; CDR3nt: TGTGCCAGCAGTCCCCAGACAGGGGGTGAGGGCTACACCTTC; CDR3aa: CASSPQTGGEGYTF
j_gene: TRBJ1-2; d_gene: TRBD1; v_gene: TRBV28; abundance: few; CDR3nt: TGTGCCAGCAGTACGCAACCGGGACAGGGAAGAGGAGGCTACACCTTC; CDR3aa: CASSTQPGQGRGGYTF
j_gene: TRBJ2-7; d_gene: .; v_gene: TRBV27; abundance: .; CDR3nt: TGTGCCAGCAGTTTAAACAGATATCCCCTGAGCTCCTACGAGCAGTACTTC; CDR3aa: CASSLNRYPLSSYEQYF
j_gene: TRBJ2-7; d_gene: .; v_gene: TRBV5-6; abundance: .; CDR3nt: TGTGCCAGCAGCCCTCGTCACAGGGAAAACGAGCAGTACTTC; CDR3aa: CASSPRHRENEQYF
j_gene: TRBJ1-2; d_gene: .; v_gene: TRBV7-2; abundance: .; CDR3nt: TGTGCCAGCAGCGTAATAAGGGGCCAAGGGTATGGCTACACCTTC; CDR3aa: CASSVIRGQGYGYTF
j_gene: TRBJ2-7; d_gene: TRBD2; v_gene: TRBV19; abundance: few; CDR3nt: TGTGCCAGTAGTATGGGACTCGGACTAGCGGAAAACTACGAGCAGTACTTC; CDR3aa: CASSMGLGLAENYEQYF
j_gene: TRBJ2-3; d_gene: .; v_gene: TRBV5-4; abundance: .; CDR3nt: TGTGCCAGCAGCATGGCGGGGCTCGGACAGGGCACAGATACGCAGTATTTT; CDR3aa: CASSMAGLGQGTDTQYF